A single count supports the clone carrying this T cell receptor beta chain. Its antigen is undetermined. The data originate from a study of cytomegalovirus exposure and HLA in healthy donors. Findings of the study overall: Confirmation in vitro established that a few CMV-associated chains were specific for CMV antigens.

PCR amplification relied on 60 Vbeta primers (plus 13 Jbeta primers). In the source study's methods: It was a later analysis that counted 83 million or so unique TCR beta chains, of which roughly 11 million were shared. Here immunoSEQ multiplex PCR was the method, and the copy in TCRdb shows in-frame clones only, minus some. Clone size and the V and J calls come from that table; the DNA yielded D and trimming. The data show 65,000 or so clones, with 60% to 80% seen just once and around 3% held by the top ten. Material: PBMCs. This clonotype originated in a girl under 18 in good health and CMV-seropositive.

DNA for the CDR3: TGTGCCACCAGCGGGAGGTTGGGGACTGAAGCTTTCTTT. Amino acid sequence: CATSGRLGTEAFF. V usage is TRBV15 and J usage is TRBJ1-1, with D uncertain. Between the trimmed V and J ends, which lost 5 bases and 5 bases, there was a span of 12 bases. CDR1 and CDR2 from the germline V gene are LNHNV and YYDKDF (reference sequence). The CDR3 consists of 13 residues.